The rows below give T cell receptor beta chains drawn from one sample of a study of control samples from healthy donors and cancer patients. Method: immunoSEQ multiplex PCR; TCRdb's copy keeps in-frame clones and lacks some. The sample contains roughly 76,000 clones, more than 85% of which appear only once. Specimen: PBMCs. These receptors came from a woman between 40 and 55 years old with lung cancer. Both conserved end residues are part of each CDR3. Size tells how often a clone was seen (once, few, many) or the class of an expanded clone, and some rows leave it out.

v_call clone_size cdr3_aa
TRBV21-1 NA CASMHPKYF
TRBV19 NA CASSTRFDNEQFF
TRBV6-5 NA CASTSVGGPDTQYF
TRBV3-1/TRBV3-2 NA CASSQVATSTDTQYF
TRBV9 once CASSVDAVGNQPQHF
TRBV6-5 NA CASSPGLAGKETQYF
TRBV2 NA CASSPGGRYGYTF
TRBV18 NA CASSPSSGMGRKLFF
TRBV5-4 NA CASSAQGKSYEQYF
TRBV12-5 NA CASGAQGANYGYTF
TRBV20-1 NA CSASPRGTDTQYF
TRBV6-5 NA CASSLGTGRGYGYTF
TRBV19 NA CASSRSGTAYSNQPQHF
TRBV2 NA CASRRQGRIDTQYF
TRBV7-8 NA CASSLRRMAAAGNTIYF
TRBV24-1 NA CATSDGDTEAFF
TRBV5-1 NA CASGTGDNTEAFF
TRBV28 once CASSFRAPWDRATYEQYF